This T cell receptor beta chain was captured by sequencing in a study of control samples from healthy donors and cancer patients. Trimming stripped 6 bases from V and 5 bases from J, with 11 bases between. The CDR3 runs to 13 residues. Germline values: CDR1 WSHSY, CDR2 SAAADI. Some clones are missing from TCRdb's copy, which holds only in-frame ones; the method was immunoSEQ multiplex PCR. The data contain more than 110,000 clones, over 85% of them singletons. What was sequenced was blood. This clonotype was obtained from a young man in good health. V gene TRBV10-2 combines with J gene TRBJ2-1; D remains unclear. The CDR3 sequence is CASSDGRNNEQFF. CDR3 nucleotides: TGCGCCAGCAGCGATGGACGCAACAATGAGCAGTTCTTC.